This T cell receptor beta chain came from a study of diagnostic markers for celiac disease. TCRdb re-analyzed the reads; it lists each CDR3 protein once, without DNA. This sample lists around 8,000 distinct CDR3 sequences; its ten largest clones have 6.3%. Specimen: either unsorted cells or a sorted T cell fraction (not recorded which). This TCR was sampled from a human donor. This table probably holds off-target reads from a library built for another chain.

The CDR3 sequence: CASSLGTQETEAFF. This chain links TRBV5-1 with TRBJ1-1. Germline V gene sequence: CDR1 SGHRS, CDR2 YFSETQ. The CDR3 totals 14 residues. Supplemented by reference TRBV5-1 and TRBJ1-1, the full variable domain reads KAGVTQTPRYLIKTRGQQVTLSCSPISGHRSVSWYQQTPGQGLQFLFEYFSETQRNKGNFPGRFSGRQFSNSRSEMNVSTLELGDSALYLCASSLGTQETEAFFGQGTRLTVV.